This TCR beta chain was observed in a study of shared clonotypes between healthy human individuals. Study background: The study drew on a couple of women and a few men aged 18 to 49 as donors. The study, taken as a whole, reports: On the whole, naive subsets had larger estimated richness than memory subsets had. Among donors, sharing of clonotypes was expected to be affected by sequencing depth.

Per sorted-subset replicate PCR, input was around 220 ng DNA, representing around 30,000 T cell genomes. Clones were read by immunoSEQ multiplex PCR, and TCRdb kept only the in-frame ones, dropping some. The sample carries around 1,900,000 clones, just under 95% recorded once. CD8 cells classed as naive were CD45RO-negative and positively selected for CCR7, excluding terminally differentiated effector memory CD45RA+ cells. As concerns this clone: As yet, its antigen is unknown.

The specimen was naive CD8+ T cells from PBMCs. The clonotype comes from a young man in good health. Some clones in this sample may be carry-over from other donors' samples.

Here the CDR3 reads CASSVGEGVGYTF. DNA of the CDR3: TGTGCCAGCAGCGTAGGAGAAGGGGTCGGCTACACCTTC. V gene TRBV9 combines with J gene TRBJ1-2; a possible D gene is TRBD1 (5 bases). Germline CDR1 and CDR2: SGDLS and YYNGEE. V was pared by 0 bases and J by 8 bases, with 11 bases between. CDR3 length equals 13 residues.